This T cell receptor (beta chain) is drawn from a study of T cell changes during pregnancy in multiple sclerosis. This CDR3 has 12 residues. The germline V gene encodes CDR1 MNHNY and CDR2 SVGAGI (reference sequence). V lost 4 bases and J 5 bases, leaving 7 bases between the germline ends. Only in-frame clones appear in the TCRdb table, and some are missing; sequencing was by immunoSEQ multiplex PCR. The sample has 40,000 or so clones, more than 90% seen once. The TCR was taken from a female donor with multiple sclerosis, enrolled in a pregnancy study. The rearrangement uses TRBV6-6 and TRBJ2-3; D is ambiguous. The source was CD8+ T cells from peripheral blood mononuclear cells, collected after pregnancy. CDR3 sequence (DNA): TGTGCCAGCAGTTCCCTCCGAGATACGCAGTATTTT. It translates to CASSSLRDTQYF.